This TCR beta chain was obtained from a study of T cell responses to AZD1222 COVID-19 vaccine. Points from the study as a whole: Repertoires were sampled only after the peak T cell response.

The V gene lost 6 bases and the J gene lost 0 bases, with 12 bases spanning the gap. The V gene's germline CDR1 is SGHAT and CDR2 FQNNGV. There are 15 residues in the CDR3. To note about this clone: The antigen is not known.

The assay was immunoSEQ multiplex PCR, and TCRdb's table has in-frame clones only and misses some. The repertoire includes about 120,000 clones, under 90% of them detected once, and about a fifth sits in the top ten. The TCR sequence derives from an adult in good health. The sequencing used peripheral blood, collected on day 0 of AZD1222 vaccination. The chain has TRBV11-2 and TRBJ1-3, with D possibly being TRBD1 (6 bases). The DNA for the CDR3 is TGTGCCAGCAGATCAGTAGGGGGCTCTGGAAACACCATATATTTT. Residues: CASRSVGGSGNTIYF.